This T cell receptor beta chain originates from a study of shared clonotypes between healthy human individuals. V lost 3 bases to trimming and J lost 5 bases, with 10 bases between them. The CDR3 covers 13 residues. Germline values: CDR1 SEHNR, CDR2 FQNEAQ (reference sequence). This table comes from immunoSEQ multiplex PCR, and its TCRdb copy is limited to in-frame clones, with some not included. In the table there are over a million clones, approximately 98% of which are singletons. The chain links TRBV7-9 to TRBJ1-1, with unresolved D. The source is a man between 25 and 39 years old in good health. The sequenced sample was naive CD4+ T cells sorted from blood. Noted subset: CD45RA+ positively selected. DNA of the CDR3: TGTGCCAGCAGCTTTCAGGAGCTTACTGAAGCTTTCTTT. Protein sequence: CASSFQELTEAFF.